The 27 T cell receptor beta chains below were found in one sample sequenced in a study of cytomegalovirus exposure and HLA in healthy donors. Researchers ran the PCR with 60 Vbeta and 13 Jbeta primers. The data were produced by immunoSEQ multiplex PCR, yet TCRdb's version contains in-frame clones alone and is incomplete. Listed are approximately 180,000 clones; 6.5% falls within the top ten. What was sequenced was PBMCs. The receptors here all came from a young man in good health and CMV-seronegative.

The chain is built from TRBV10-1 and TRBJ2-5, with D possibly matching TRBD2 (5 bases). The CDR3 is made up of 15 amino acids. V was trimmed by 0 bases and J by 3 bases, leaving 11 bases between them. Germline V gene data show CDR1 as WNHNN and CDR2 as SYGVQD (reference sequence). The CDR3 here is CASSESRAGEETQYF. DNA for the CDR3: TGCGCCAGCAGTGAGTCGAGGGCCGGGGAAGAGACCCAGTACTTC.

This rearrangement joins TRBV30 to TRBJ1-4; D remains ambiguous. CDR3 length: 13 amino acids. Germline values: CDR1 GTSNPN, CDR2 SVGIG (reference sequence). The germline V and J ends were trimmed by 7 bases and 5 bases, with 14 bases remaining between them. CDR3 residues: CASSPGSNEKLFF. The CDR3 DNA reads as TGTGCCTCCTCACCTGGCTCGAATGAAAAACTGTTTTTT.

The chain carries TRBV9 and TRBJ2-1; 10 bases align to TRBD2. The CDR3 totals 17 residues. The V gene end was trimmed by 4 bases and the J gene end by 3 bases; junction bases not matched to a gene: 10. Germline lookup yields CDR1 SGDLS and CDR2 YYNGEE. Written as DNA, the CDR3 is TGTGCCAGCAGCATTAGACTAGCGGGCGTTGACTACAATGAGCAGTTCTTC. Its protein is CASSIRLAGVDYNEQFF.

The chain links TRBV2 to TRBJ1-1, with 9 bases identical to TRBD1. V lost 10 bases and J lost 5; bases outside the gene matches: 8. There are 13 residues in the CDR3. The germline CDR1 and CDR2 sequences are SNHLY and FYNNEI. The CDR3 is CAIHGQGRTEAFF. The CDR3 region has the DNA TGTGCCATCCATGGACAGGGGAGGACTGAAGCTTTCTTT. Filled out from reference TRBV2 and TRBJ1-1, the complete variable domain reads EPEVTQTPSHQVTQMGQEVILRCVPISNHLYFYWYRQILGQKVEFLVSFYNNEISEKSEIFDDQFSVERPDGSNFTLKIRSTKLEDSAMYFCAIHGQGRTEAFFGQGTRLTVV.

V is TRBV6-5 and J is TRBJ2-5; no definite D call. Germline lookup yields CDR1 MNHEY and CDR2 SVGAGI. Trimming cost V 0 bases and J 9 bases, with 14 bases left between them. The CDR3 runs 14 residues. In DNA, the CDR3 is TGTGCCAGCAGTTACTCACGGTCCTCTGCGGCCCAGTACTTC. Its translation: CASSYSRSSAAQYF.

The V call is TRBV7-3, the J call TRBJ2-1; 9 nucleotides line up with TRBD2. V lost 1 base, J lost 4 bases, and 2 bases stayed unmatched. This CDR3 is 15 amino acids long. Germline V gene data show CDR1 as SGHTA and CDR2 as FQGTGA. The CDR3 loop is CASSLNSGGYNEQFF. Here the CDR3 DNA reads TGTGCCAGCAGCTTAAATAGCGGGGGATACAATGAGCAGTTCTTC.

DNA of the CDR3: TGCGCTACTGAGGGACACCCTAATGAAAAACTGTTTTTT. It translates to CATEGHPNEKLFF. J is TRBJ1-4 and V is TRBV10-2; D is possibly TRBD1 (6 bases). In germline, CDR1 is WSHSY, CDR2 SAAADI. The CDR3 length is 13 residues.

The chain joins TRBV27 to TRBJ2-7, with D possibly being TRBD1 (6 bases). Trimming stripped 2 bases from V and 4 bases from J, with 15 bases between. CDR3 length: 15 amino acids. The V gene's germline CDR1 is MNHEY and CDR2 SMNVEV (reference sequence). CDR3 coding DNA: TGTGCCAGCAGTTTAGCCAGGGGACCCGTATACGAGCAGTACTTC. Protein sequence: CASSLARGPVYEQYF.

V is TRBV18 and J is TRBJ2-7; 9 bases fit TRBD1. Germline assignment: CDR1 KGHSH and CDR2 LQKENI. With 1 base clipped from V and 5 bases from J, the junction kept 3 bases outside the gene matches. The CDR3 is made up of 14 amino acids. The CDR3 sequence is CASSPRDRDHEQYF. CDR3 nucleotide sequence: TGTGCCAGCTCACCACGGGACAGGGACCACGAGCAGTACTTC.

The chain links TRBV6-5 to TRBJ2-7; 11 bases align to TRBD2. V lost 5 bases to trimming and J lost 0 bases; unmatched junction nucleotides: 3. Germline V gene sequence: CDR1 MNHEY, CDR2 SVGAGI. The CDR3 covers 15 residues. CDR3 residues: CASSATSGGSYEQYF. The CDR3 nucleotides are TGTGCCAGCAGTGCAACTAGCGGGGGCTCCTACGAGCAGTACTTC.

The chain is built from TRBV11-2 and TRBJ2-1, with D possibly being TRBD2 (6 bases). V lost 3 bases and J 3 bases, leaving 12 bases between the germline ends. CDR1 and CDR2 (germline): SGHAT, FQNNGV. The CDR3 spans 15 residues. As DNA, the CDR3 is TGTGCCAGCAGCTTCGGGGGAGCCCGCTACAATGAGCAGTTCTTC. Its translation: CASSFGGARYNEQFF.

The chain carries TRBV18 and TRBJ2-7; 13 positions match TRBD2. The CDR3 runs to 15 residues. The trim removed 4 bases at V and 6 bases at J, leaving 6 bases unmatched. Germline loops: CDR1 KGHSH, CDR2 LQKENI. The CDR3 protein is CASSLGLAGVTEQYF. The CDR3, as DNA: TGTGCCAGCTCACTTGGACTAGCGGGAGTGACCGAGCAGTACTTC.

The chain recombines TRBV14 with TRBJ2-5, with 8 bases that match TRBD1. Germline CDR1 and CDR2: SGHDN and FVKESK. The CDR3 consists of 15 residues. Germline trimming cut 6 bases from V and 2 bases from J; bases unmatched to any gene: 8. CDR3 protein: CASRGQGRGQETQYF. CDR3 coding DNA: TGTGCCAGCAGAGGACAGGGAAGGGGGCAAGAGACCCAGTACTTC.

The chain recombines TRBV7-2 with TRBJ1-1; unclear D gene. V lost 6 bases and J lost 5, with 19 bases in between. This CDR3 spans 15 amino acids. Germline CDR1 is SGHTA and CDR2 is FQGNSA. CDR3 amino acids: CASSDPGGTRTEAFF. The CDR3 coding sequence is TGTGCCAGCAGTGATCCGGGAGGAACACGAACTGAAGCTTTCTTT.

This chain uses TRBV4-1 with TRBJ2-3; TRBD2 aligns across 7 bases. Germline CDR1 reads MGHRA; CDR2 reads YSYEKL. The CDR3 sequence is 17 residues long. V was pared by 1 base and J by 4 bases, with 11 bases of the junction left unmatched. The CDR3 reads CASSQVLRAGKPDTQYF. CDR3 nucleotides: TGCGCCAGCAGCCAAGTTCTACGAGCGGGGAAACCAGATACGCAGTATTTT.

The chain uses TRBV6-5 and TRBJ2-3; D is perhaps TRBD1 (6 bases). CDR3 length equals 15 residues. V lost 6 bases and J 3 bases, leaving 16 bases between the germline ends. The V gene's germline CDR1 is MNHEY and CDR2 SVGAGI. CDR3 residues: CASRIQGGLTDTQYF. In DNA form, the CDR3 reads TGTGCCAGCAGAATTCAAGGGGGTCTGACAGATACGCAGTATTTT.

This sequence joins TRBV7-2 and TRBJ2-1; 7 positions match TRBD2. The CDR3 extends over 14 amino acids. CDR1 is SGHTA, CDR2 FQGNSA, per germline. V trimming: 4 bases; J trimming: 4 bases; junction bases outside the gene matches: 4. CDR3 residues: CASSSRTSYNEQFF. CDR3 nucleotide sequence: TGTGCCAGCAGCTCCCGGACTAGTTACAATGAGCAGTTCTTC.

The chain employs TRBV30 and TRBJ1-6; D is possibly TRBD1 (6 bases). V gave up 6 bases and J gave up 2 bases, with 11 bases separating them. CDR1 and CDR2 (germline): GTSNPN, SVGIG (reference sequence). The CDR3 has 14 amino acids. CDR3 sequence: CACFRTAYNSPLHF. In nucleotides, the CDR3 is TGTGCCTGTTTCCGGACAGCCTATAATTCACCCCTCCACTTT.

The chain couples TRBV6-4 to TRBJ1-5; D is ambiguous. The CDR3 is 13 amino acids. The V end was cut by 5 bases, the J end by 0 bases, with 5 bases between. The germline CDR1 and CDR2 sequences are MRHNA and SNTAGT. CDR3: CASSYNSNQPQHF. The CDR3 DNA is TGTGCCAGCAGTTATAATAGCAATCAGCCCCAGCATTTT.

V and J are TRBV2 and TRBJ2-1; 7 positions agree with TRBD1. The germline CDR1 and CDR2 sequences are SNHLY and FYNNEI. V trimming: 6 bases; J trimming: 6 bases; junction bases outside the gene matches: 11. This CDR3 region has 15 residues. CDR3 residues: CASSKGDSQFNEQFF. The CDR3 bases are TGTGCCAGCAGCAAAGGGGACAGTCAATTCAATGAGCAGTTCTTC.

The chain recombines TRBV4-3 with TRBJ1-2; no definite D call. Trimming removed 0 bases at V and 0 bases at J, with 11 bases between. The CDR3 is 16 residues long. Germline loops: CDR1 LGHNA, CDR2 YSLEER. The chain's CDR3 is CASSQDIGKANYGYTF. For the CDR3, the DNA is TGCGCCAGCAGCCAAGATATCGGGAAAGCTAACTATGGCTACACCTTC.

This rearrangement joins TRBV6-5 to TRBJ1-2; no clear D gene. CDR1 MNHEY and CDR2 SVGAGI come from the germline V gene. V lost 6 bases and J 2 bases, leaving 4 bases between the germline ends. The CDR3 spans 11 residues. In DNA, the CDR3 is TGTGCCAGCAGAGCCAACTATGGCTACACCTTC. As protein: CASRANYGYTF.

This chain connects TRBV4-2 to TRBJ1-1; 7 bases match TRBD1. Looked up from germline, CDR1 is LGHNA and CDR2 is YNFKEQ. The V segment lost 7 bases and the J segment 5 bases; nucleotides outside the gene matches: 1. The CDR3 loop spans 11 amino acids. CDR3 in amino acids: CASKDRTEAFF. The CDR3 DNA reads as TGTGCCAGCAAGGACAGGACTGAAGCTTTCTTT.

The DNA for the CDR3 is TGCGCCAGCAGCCCCCGGGACAAGCCTTCCTACGAGCAGTACTTC. Amino acids: CASSPRDKPSYEQYF. The chain uses TRBV5-1 and TRBJ2-7; perhaps TRBD1 as D (6 bases). The V gene's germline CDR1 is SGHRS and CDR2 YFSETQ. Trimming took 4 bases from V and 1 from J, leaving 15 bases between them. This CDR3 has 15 residues.

The V call is TRBV7-2, the J call TRBJ1-2; D ambiguous. Germline V gene data show CDR1 as SGHTA and CDR2 as FQGNSA. The CDR3 consists of 15 residues. Trimming took off 5 bases at V and 3 bases at J, with 16 bases between the two ends. CDR3 residues: CASSLVVGLDYGYTF. The CDR3 DNA follows: TGTGCCAGCAGCCTTGTCGTGGGTCTAGACTATGGCTACACCTTC. The full variable domain, in which reference TRBV7-2 and TRBJ1-2 provide the parts outside the CDR3, is GAGVSQSPSNKVTEKGKDVELRCDPISGHTALYWYRQSLGQGLEFLIYFQGNSAPDKSGLPSDRFSAERTGGSVSTLTIQRTQQEDSAVYLCASSLVVGLDYGYTFGSGTRLTVV.

The V gene is TRBV7-9, the J gene TRBJ2-5, with D perhaps TRBD2 (5 bases). From germline, CDR1 is SEHNR and CDR2 FQNEAQ (reference sequence). Trimming stripped 4 bases from V and 4 bases from J, with 16 bases between. There are 15 residues in the CDR3. The CDR3 sequence: CASSSPVGVGETQYF. As DNA, the CDR3 is TGTGCCAGCAGCTCCCCAGTCGGGGTGGGAGAGACCCAGTACTTC.

The chain links TRBV25-1 to TRBJ1-1; D not resolved. Germline assignment: CDR1 MGHDK and CDR2 SYGVNS. The CDR3 sequence is 12 residues long. The ends were cut back, 2 bases at V and 8 bases at J, with 9 bases in the middle. DNA of the CDR3: TGTGCCAGCAGTGAACGGGAGAGGGAAGCTTTCTTT. Residues: CASSEREREAFF.